The T cell receptor beta chain described here comes from a study of T cells in Graves' hyperthyroidism and ophthalmopathy. Regions amplified from RNA transcripts were the TCR beta CDR3 regions. HTBI primers were employed in a first-round RT-PCR of the TCR CDR3. TCRdb itself ran the multiplex PCR reads through MiXCR, one entry per CDR3 protein. Of a few hundred thousand distinct CDR3 sequences in the sample, approximately 15% were seen once. Study-level results: Most clonotypes that expanded in the thyroid above 0.001 also showed up in blood.

Between the trimmed V and J ends, which lost 3 bases and 5 bases, there was a span of 10 bases. The CDR3 consists of 13 residues. Germline loops: CDR1 LGHDT, CDR2 YNNKEL (reference sequence). Regarding this clonotype: Its antigen is unidentified.

The patients, who ranged from 18 to 65 in age, presented with newly diagnosed hyperthyroidism lasting under 2 months. The material sequenced was blood. The source of this sequence is a woman younger than 30 with Graves' hyperthyroidism. The chain employs TRBV3-1 and TRBJ2-5; tentative D call: TRBD2 (7 bases). CDR3 in DNA: TGTGCCAGCAGCCACAGGGGAGGGGAGACCCAGTACTTC. Amino acid sequence: CASSHRGGETQYF.